The clone carrying this TCR beta chain was observed a few times. Its antigen remains unidentified. This entry belongs to a study of radiotherapy plus CTLA-4 blockade in lung cancer. Study-wide points: Expansion of tumor-derived TCR clones was observed in blood after radiotherapy plus ipilimumab.

Data came from immunoSEQ multiplex PCR; TCRdb stores just in-frame clones and leaves some out. The data contain about 91,000 clones, about two thirds of them seen just once; the ten biggest clones take up roughly 13%. The CDR3 has 12 amino acids. From germline, CDR1 is SGHVS and CDR2 FNYEAQ. Trimming took 3 bases from V and 5 from J, leaving 8 bases between them. Source: peripheral blood, taken from a patient treated with radiotherapy plus ipilimumab. The chain combines TRBV7-6 with TRBJ2-7; weak D call: TRBD2 (6 bases). The TCR was taken from a human donor with non-small cell lung cancer that progressed on radiotherapy plus ipilimumab. The CDR3 loop is CASSLREDEQYF. CDR3 in DNA: TGTGCCAGCAGCTTGAGGGAGGACGAGCAGTACTTC. The variable domain in full, with the rest retrieved from reference TRBV7-6 and TRBJ2-7, is GAGVSQSPRYKVTKRGQDVALRCDPISGHVSLYWYRQALGQGPEFLTYFNYEAQQDKSGLPNDRFSAERPEGSISTLTIQRTEQRDSAMYRCASSLREDEQYFGPGTRLTVT.